This T cell receptor (beta chain) was found in a study of cytomegalovirus exposure and HLA in healthy donors. J was trimmed by 6 bases and V by 2 bases; bases with no gene match: 7. Germline V lookup: CDR1 MNHNY, CDR2 SVGAGI (reference sequence). The CDR3 spans 15 residues. The PCR made use of 60 Vbeta and 13 Jbeta primers. Libraries were prepared by immunoSEQ multiplex PCR; TCRdb keeps only in-frame clonotypes and omits some of them. Of 140,000 or so clones listed, about 85% are singletons. Sequencing input: PBMCs. V gene TRBV6-6 combines with J gene TRBJ1-1, with TRBD1 matching over 9 bases. This receptor was obtained from a boy younger than 10 in good health and CMV-seronegative. The CDR3 coding sequence is TGTGCCAGCAGTTACGGCGGGACAGGGCGATCTGAAGCTTTCTTT. It is translated as CASSYGGTGRSEAFF.